This TCR beta chain was sequenced during a study of blood T cell repertoires in COVID-19. Turning to the study itself: Acute and convalescent COVID-19 specimens originated in the United States, Italy and Spain. T cells, B-cell-depleted T cells, or PBMCs supplied cDNA or gDNA.

V gave up 5 bases and J gave up 5 bases; unmatched junction bases: 7. There are 14 residues in the CDR3. The germline CDR1 and CDR2 sequences are MDHEN and SYDVKM. How the authors handled the data: Amplified reference gene primers provided the basis for estimating nucleated cell counts. TCRdb's table, derived via immunoSEQ multiplex PCR, lists solely in-frame clones and lacks some. The V and J calls and clone size come from that table; D and trimming were worked out from the DNA. Seen here are roughly 160,000 clones, roughly 86% observed once, and the top ten hold just under 4%. The TCR originated in a woman aged 60-70 years who had recovered from COVID-19. V is TRBV28 and J is TRBJ2-5; TRBD1 agrees at 8 bases. Sequenced sample: peripheral blood. As DNA, the CDR3 is TGTGCCAGCAGTGGACAGGGTCGCGTGGAGACCCAGTACTTC. This encodes CASSGQGRVETQYF.